The rows below give T cell receptor beta chains drawn from one sample of a study of breast tumors, draining lymph nodes, adjacent tissues. TCRdb fed the multiplex PCR reads into MiXCR, producing one record per CDR3 protein. The sample contains 50,000 to 85,000 distinct CDR3 sequences, 40% to 45% of which appear only once. Sequencing input: breast tumor tissue. The receptors here all came from a female donor with breast cancer. Some clones in this sample may be carry-over from other donors' samples. Each CDR3 is given without its conserved first and last residue. Fields, in order: CDR3 protein, V gene.

ATSRDPYIGDRGLGELF | TRBV15
ASSTGTGGNEQF | TRBV27
ASSQDTPLGTGGSHGANVLT | TRBV4-3
SVVPRSSYNEQF | TRBV29-1
ASSIVGTGYHEQY | TRBV19
ASNLPRAYNSPLH | TRBV7-2
ASSYEGHPVKTQY | TRBV6-6
ASRHGLAGGTNEQF | TRBV6-1
VSSEWEQYTYEQY | TRBV2
ASSVGPGLAGTYEQY | TRBV9
ASSPRQGLGTDTQY | TRBV3-1
ASSFPPRGSTNQPQH | TRBV7-8
ASSFAPSRNTDTQY | TRBV7-8
ASSLSDPGRYEQY | TRBV27
ASSLTDTQY | TRBV7-2
SARDGQGRGETQY | TRBV20-1
ASSFQPSSYEQY | TRBV7-2
SAPRTGADTQY | TRBV20-1
ASSSNLETQY | TRBV12-3/TRBV12-4
ASSLLPGGDRPQH | TRBV5-5
SARGGTGGLWETQY | TRBV20-1
ACQNPGQGNSPLH | TRBV30
ASSVESGSPETQY | TRBV9
ASSYDRRGYT | TRBV6-2/TRBV6-3
ATPPDRGRGETQY | TRBV6-9
ASSWGQTEAF | TRBV12-3/TRBV12-4
ASGNSPLH | TRBV9
ASGPSGITDTQY | TRBV7-3
ASSYREPTGELF | TRBV5-6
ASSFSAHNQPWH | TRBV19
ASSITTSGGDEKLF | TRBV12-3/TRBV12-4